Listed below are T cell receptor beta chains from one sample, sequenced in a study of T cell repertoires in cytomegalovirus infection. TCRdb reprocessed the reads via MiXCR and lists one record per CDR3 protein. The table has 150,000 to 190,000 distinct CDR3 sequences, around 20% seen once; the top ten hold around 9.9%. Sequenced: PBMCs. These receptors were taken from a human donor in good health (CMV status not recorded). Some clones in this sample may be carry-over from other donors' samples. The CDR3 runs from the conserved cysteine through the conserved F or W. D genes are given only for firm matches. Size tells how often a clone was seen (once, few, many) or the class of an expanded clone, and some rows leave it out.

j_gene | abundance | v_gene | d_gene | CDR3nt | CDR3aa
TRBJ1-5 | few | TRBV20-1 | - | TGCAGTGTGGGGGCGGTGGACAATCAGCCCCAGCATTTT | CSVGAVDNQPQHF
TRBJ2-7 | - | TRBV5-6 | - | TGTGCCAGCAGCCTCAGAGGTGTATCTTCGTTCTACGAGCAGTACTTC | CASSLRGVSSFYEQYF
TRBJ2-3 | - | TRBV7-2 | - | TGTGTCAGCAGCCAGCATACCACAGATACGCAGTATTTT | CVSSQHTTDTQYF
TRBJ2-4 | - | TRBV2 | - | TGTGCCAGCAGGGGATCGGCTCAGTACTTC | CASRGSAQYF
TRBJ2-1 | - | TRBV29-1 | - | TGCAGCGTTGGAGGGTTGAATGAGCAGTTCTTC | CSVGGLNEQFF
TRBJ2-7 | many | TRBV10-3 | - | TGTGCCATCAGTGAGTCGGATTACGAGCAGTACTTC | CAISESDYEQYF
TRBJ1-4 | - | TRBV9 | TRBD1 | TGTGCCAGCAACTCGGACAGGGACAATGAAAAACTGTTTTTT | CASNSDRDNEKLFF
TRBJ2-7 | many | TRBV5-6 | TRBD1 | TGTGCCAGCAGCTTGGCCGGGACAGCCCACGAGCAGTACTTC | CASSLAGTAHEQYF
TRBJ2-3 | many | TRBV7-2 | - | TGTGCCAGCAGTTTACGGGGTCGGCGCACAGATACGCAGTATTTT | CASSLRGRRTDTQYF
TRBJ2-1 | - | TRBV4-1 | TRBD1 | TGCGCCAGCAGCCAACCGGGACAGGGCTCCTACAATGAGCAGTTCTTC | CASSQPGQGSYNEQFF
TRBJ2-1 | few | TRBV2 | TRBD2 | TGTGCCAGCAGTGATTGGTCTAGCGGGAGCAATGAGCAGTTCTTC | CASSDWSSGSNEQFF
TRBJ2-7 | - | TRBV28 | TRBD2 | TGTGCCAGCAGTTTTGCCGGGAGGCCATCCTACGAGCAGTACTTC | CASSFAGRPSYEQYF
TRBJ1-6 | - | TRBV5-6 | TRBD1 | TGTGCCAGCAGCTCCAGACAGGGGTATTCACCCCTCCACTTT | CASSSRQGYSPLHF
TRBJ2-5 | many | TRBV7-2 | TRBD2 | TGTGCCAGCAGCTTAGATTGGCGGGGGGGCAGAGAGACCCAGTACTTC | CASSLDWRGGRETQYF
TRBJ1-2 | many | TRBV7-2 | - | TGTGCCAGCGTTGAAACCACCAACAACTATGGCTACACCTTC | CASVETTNNYGYTF
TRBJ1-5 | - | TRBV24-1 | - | TGTGCCACCAGTGGGGCTCCTACAGGGTATAGCAATCAGCCCCAGCATTTT | CATSGAPTGYSNQPQHF
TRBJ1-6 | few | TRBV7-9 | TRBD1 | TGTGCCAGCAGCTTCGGGGACAGGGCCGGGTCACCCCTCCACTTT | CASSFGDRAGSPLHF
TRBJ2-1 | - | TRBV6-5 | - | TGTGCCAGCAGTCGGGAGTGGAATGAGCAGTTCTTC | CASSREWNEQFF
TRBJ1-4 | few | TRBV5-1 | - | TGCGCCAGCAGCTTGGCTCGGGAGGATGAAAAACTGTTTTTT | CASSLAREDEKLFF
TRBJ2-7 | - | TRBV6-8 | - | TGTGCCAGCAGCCCCGGGACTTACCACGAGCAGTACTTC | CASSPGTYHEQYF
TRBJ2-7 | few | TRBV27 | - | TGTGCCAGCAGTACAAAACGGAGCTCCTACGAGCAGTACTTC | CASSTKRSSYEQYF
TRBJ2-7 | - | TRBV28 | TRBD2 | TGTGCCAGCAGTTCACCGGGACTAGCGTCAACCTACGAGCAGTACTTC | CASSSPGLASTYEQYF
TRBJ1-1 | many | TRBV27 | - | TGTGCCAGCAGTTCCCTCCCGAACACTGAAGCTTTCTTT | CASSSLPNTEAFF
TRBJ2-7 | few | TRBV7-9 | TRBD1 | TGTGCCAGCAGCTTCGTCGACAGGGCTATATACGAGCAGTACTTC | CASSFVDRAIYEQYF
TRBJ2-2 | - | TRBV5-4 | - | TGTGCCAGCAGCTCCAGCTCCGGGGAGCTGTTTTTT | CASSSSSGELFF
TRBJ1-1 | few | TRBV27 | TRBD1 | TGTGCCAGCAGTTCGCGACAGGGGCTGAGGAACACTGAAGCTTTCTTT | CASSSRQGLRNTEAFF
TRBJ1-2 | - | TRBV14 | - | TGTGCCAGCAGCAAAGCGATCGGTAATGGCTACACCTTC | CASSKAIGNGYTF
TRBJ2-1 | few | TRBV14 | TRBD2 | TGTGCCAGCAGCCCGGGACTAGCGGGAGGTGGTTCCTACAATGAGCAGTTCTTC | CASSPGLAGGGSYNEQFF
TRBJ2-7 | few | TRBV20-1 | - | TGCAGTGCTGGGGCCCCCGGACGTCCCGAGCAGTACTTC | CSAGAPGRPEQYF
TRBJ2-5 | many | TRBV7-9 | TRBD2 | TGTGCCAGCAGCCCGCTAGCGGGAGAAGAGACCCAGTACTTC | CASSPLAGEETQYF